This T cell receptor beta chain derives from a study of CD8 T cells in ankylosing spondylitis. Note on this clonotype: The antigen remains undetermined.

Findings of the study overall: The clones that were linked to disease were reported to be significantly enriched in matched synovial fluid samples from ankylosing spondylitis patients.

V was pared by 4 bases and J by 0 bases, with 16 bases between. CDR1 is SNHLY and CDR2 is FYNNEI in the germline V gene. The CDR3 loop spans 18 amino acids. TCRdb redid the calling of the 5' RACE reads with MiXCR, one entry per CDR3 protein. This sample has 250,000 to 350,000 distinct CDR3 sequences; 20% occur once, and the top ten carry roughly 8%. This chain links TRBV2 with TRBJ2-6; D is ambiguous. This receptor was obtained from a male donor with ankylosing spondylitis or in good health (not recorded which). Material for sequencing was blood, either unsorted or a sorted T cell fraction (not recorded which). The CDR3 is CASSARTPASSGANVLTF. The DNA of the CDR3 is TGTGCCAGCAGTGCGCGCACACCCGCAAGCTCTGGGGCCAACGTCCTGACTTTC.